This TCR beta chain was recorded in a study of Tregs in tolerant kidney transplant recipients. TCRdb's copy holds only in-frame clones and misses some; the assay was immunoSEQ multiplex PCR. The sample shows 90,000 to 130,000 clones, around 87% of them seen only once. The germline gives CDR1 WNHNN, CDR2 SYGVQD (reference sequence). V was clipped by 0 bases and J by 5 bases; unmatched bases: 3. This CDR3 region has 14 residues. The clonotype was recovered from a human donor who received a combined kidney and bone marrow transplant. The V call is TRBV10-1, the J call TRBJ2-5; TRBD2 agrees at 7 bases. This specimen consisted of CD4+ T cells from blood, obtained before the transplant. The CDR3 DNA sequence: TGCGCCAGCAGTGAGTCCCCAGCGGGGGAGACCCAGTACTTC. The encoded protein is CASSESPAGETQYF.